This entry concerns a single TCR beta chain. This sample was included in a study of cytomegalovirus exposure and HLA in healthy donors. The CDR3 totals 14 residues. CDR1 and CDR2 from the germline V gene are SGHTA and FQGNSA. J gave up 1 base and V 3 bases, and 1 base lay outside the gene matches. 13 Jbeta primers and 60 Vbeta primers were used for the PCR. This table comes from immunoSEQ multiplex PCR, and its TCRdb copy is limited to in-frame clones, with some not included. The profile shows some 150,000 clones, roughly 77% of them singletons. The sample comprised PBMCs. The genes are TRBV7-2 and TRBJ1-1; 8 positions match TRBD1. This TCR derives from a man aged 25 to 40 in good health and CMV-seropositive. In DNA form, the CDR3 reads TGTGCCAGCAGCTTTACAGGGGGGAACACTGAAGCTTTCTTT. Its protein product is CASSFTGGNTEAFF.